The clone carrying this TCR beta chain occurred many times. Its antigen remains unidentified. Patients were excluded because of uncontrolled infection, other autoimmune disease, pregnancy or lactation. This sample stems from a study of T cells in Graves' hyperthyroidism and ophthalmopathy. The germline CDR1 and CDR2 sequences are SQVTM and ANQGSEA. The CDR3 loop spans 14 amino acids. Deletions cut 4 bases from V and 6 bases from J, with 18 bases between. The source material, RNA transcripts, was used to amplify TCR beta CDR3 regions. With the HTBI primer set, the TCR CDR3 went through a first round of RT-PCR. In TCRdb, the multiplex PCR reads were re-called with MiXCR into one record per CDR3 protein. The sample comprises hundreds of thousands of distinct CDR3 sequences, approximately 42% of which are singletons, and roughly 7.2% rests with the top ten. Study-wide results and limits: Ophthalmopathy and stable hyperthyroidism were separated by a 13 V-J model.

The rearrangement joins TRBV29-1 to TRBJ1-2; D might be TRBD1 (6 bases). Material: peripheral blood or thyroid tissue (not recorded which). The source is an adult man with Graves' disease, either hyperthyroidism or ophthalmopathy (not recorded which). The CDR3, as DNA: TGCAGCGTTGGAGGGGGGGCGCTTGTCCATGGCTACACCTTC. Protein: CSVGGGALVHGYTF.